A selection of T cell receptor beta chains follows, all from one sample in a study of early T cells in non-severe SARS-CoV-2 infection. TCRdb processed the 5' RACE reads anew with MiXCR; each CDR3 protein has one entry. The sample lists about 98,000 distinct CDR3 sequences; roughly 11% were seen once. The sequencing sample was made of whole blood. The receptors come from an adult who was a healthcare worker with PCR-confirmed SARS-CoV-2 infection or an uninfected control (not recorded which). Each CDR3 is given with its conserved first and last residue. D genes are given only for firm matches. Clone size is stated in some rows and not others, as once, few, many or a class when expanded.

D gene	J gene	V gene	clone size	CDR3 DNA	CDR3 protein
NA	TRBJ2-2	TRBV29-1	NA	TGCAGCGTTGACCGCCAGGGTAACACCGGGGAGCTGTTTTTT	CSVDRQGNTGELFF
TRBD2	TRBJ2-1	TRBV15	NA	TGTGCCACCAGCAGCCCCGGGACTAGCGGGATCTACAATGAGCAGTTCTTC	CATSSPGTSGIYNEQFF
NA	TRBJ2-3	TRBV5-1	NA	TGCGCCAGCAGGGTAGGGACAGATACGCAGTATTTT	CASRVGTDTQYF
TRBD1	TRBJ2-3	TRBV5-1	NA	TGCGCCAGCAGCAACCCCCAGGGGGCTGGAGATACGCAGTATTTT	CASSNPQGAGDTQYF
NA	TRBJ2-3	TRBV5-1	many	TGCGCCAGCAGGCCAGGCCAGGATACGCAGTATTTT	CASRPGQDTQYF
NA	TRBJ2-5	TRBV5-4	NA	TGTGCCAGCAGATGGGGGGAGGAAGAGACCCAGTACTTC	CASRWGEEETQYF
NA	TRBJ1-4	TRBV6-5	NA	TGTGCCAGCAGTTACTCGAGGGGACCTAATGAAAAACTGTTTTTT	CASSYSRGPNEKLFF
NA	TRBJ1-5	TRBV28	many	TGTGCCAGCAGTCCGGTCAGGGTACAGCCCCAGCATTTT	CASSPVRVQPQHF
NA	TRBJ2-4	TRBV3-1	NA	TGTGCCAGCAGCGGGCCAGCCAAAAACATTCAGTACTTC	CASSGPAKNIQYF
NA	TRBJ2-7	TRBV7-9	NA	TGTGCCACCTGGCCCTACGAGCAGTACTTC	CATWPYEQYF
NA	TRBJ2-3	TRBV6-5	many	TGTGCCAGCAGTCCGCCTCCGGGACTTGAGAGGGATACGCAGTATTTT	CASSPPPGLERDTQYF
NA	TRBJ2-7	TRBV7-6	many	TGTGCCAGCAGCCCATCCGCCGGGACAATGACCTACGAGCAGTACTTC	CASSPSAGTMTYEQYF
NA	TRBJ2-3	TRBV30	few	TGTGCCTGGAGCCCAGGGTTGGGGAGCACAGATACGCAGTATTTT	CAWSPGLGSTDTQYF
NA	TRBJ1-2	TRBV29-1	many	TGCAGCGTCAGACAGATCTATGGCTACACCTTC	CSVRQIYGYTF
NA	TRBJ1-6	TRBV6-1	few	TGTGCCAGCACCAGACCGGGACTGTATGATTCACCCCTCCACTTT	CASTRPGLYDSPLHF
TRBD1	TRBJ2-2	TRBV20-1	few	TGCAGTGCGTCACAGGGGGCCGGGACCGGGGAGCTGTTTTTT	CSASQGAGTGELFF
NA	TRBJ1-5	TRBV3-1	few	TGTGCCAGCAGCCAAGATGGGGGAAATCAGCCCCAGCATTTT	CASSQDGGNQPQHF
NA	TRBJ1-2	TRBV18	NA	TGTGCCAGCTCACCCCCTGGCCCAAACTATGGCTACACCTTC	CASSPPGPNYGYTF
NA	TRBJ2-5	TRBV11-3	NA	TGTGCCAGCAGCTTAGATGCTCAGGCAGGGTTTGAGACCCAGTACTTC	CASSLDAQAGFETQYF
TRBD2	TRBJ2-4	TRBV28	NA	TGTGCCAGCCATGAGGGCGGGAGTGGCGACATTCAGTACTTC	CASHEGGSGDIQYF
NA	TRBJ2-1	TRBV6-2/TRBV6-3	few	TGTGCCAGCAGTCCCAACCGACAGGCCCTGATGGGGGATGAGCAGTTCTTC	CASSPNRQALMGDEQFF
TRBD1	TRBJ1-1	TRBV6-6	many	TGTGCCAGCAGTTACCCCCGACAGGGAACGAGGTTCACTGAAGCTTTCTTT	CASSYPRQGTRFTEAFF
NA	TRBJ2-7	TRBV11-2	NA	TGTGCCAGCAGCTTAGGTCCGGGGCTCCCCTACGAGCAGTACTTC	CASSLGPGLPYEQYF
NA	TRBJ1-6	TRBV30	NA	TGTGCCTGGGACTACGGGACTGTTTCACCCCTCCACTTT	CAWDYGTVSPLHF
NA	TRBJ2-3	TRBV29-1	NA	TGCAGCGTTGCTTGGCAGAAAAGCACAGATACGCAGTATTTT	CSVAWQKSTDTQYF
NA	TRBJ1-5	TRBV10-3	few	TGTGCCATCAGTGAGTCTGACAGAAATAGCAATCAGCCCCAGCATTTT	CAISESDRNSNQPQHF
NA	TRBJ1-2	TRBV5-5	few	TGTGCCAGCAGCCTGGCGGGGGAGGGCTATGGCTACACCTTC	CASSLAGEGYGYTF
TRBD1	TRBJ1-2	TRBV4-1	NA	TGCGCCAGCAGCCAAGATATAGGGGCAGGGGGTGACTATGGCTACACCTTC	CASSQDIGAGGDYGYTF
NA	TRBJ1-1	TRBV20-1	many	TGCAGTGCTAGGGACAGAAACACTGAAGCTTTCTTT	CSARDRNTEAFF
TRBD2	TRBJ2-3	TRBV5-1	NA	TGCGCCAGCAGCTTGCTTGTAGCGGGAAGCACAGATACGCAGTATTTT	CASSLLVAGSTDTQYF
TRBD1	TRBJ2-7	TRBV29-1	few	TGCAGCGTGGGGGCCGGGACAGGGATCTACGAGCAGTACTTC	CSVGAGTGIYEQYF
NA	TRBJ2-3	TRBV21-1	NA	TGTGCCAGCAGCGACAAGGCGGGAAGCCACACAGATACGCAGTATTTT	CASSDKAGSHTDTQYF
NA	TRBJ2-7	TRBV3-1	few	TGTGCCAGCAGCCCCCGAGGTAGCGGCACCTACGAGCAGTACTTC	CASSPRGSGTYEQYF
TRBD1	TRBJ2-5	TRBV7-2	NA	TGTGCCAGCAACCACGACAGGGGAGAGACCCAGTACTTC	CASNHDRGETQYF
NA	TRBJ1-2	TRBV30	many	TGTGCCTGGAGTGATCCAACAGGACTCTATGGCTACACCTTC	CAWSDPTGLYGYTF
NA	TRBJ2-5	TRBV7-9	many	TGTGCCAGCAGCCCTGATGACAGGACCAGAGAGACCCAGTACTTC	CASSPDDRTRETQYF
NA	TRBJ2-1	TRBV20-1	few	TGCAGTGCCCCGAAGGGCTCCTACAATGAGCAGTTCTTC	CSAPKGSYNEQFF
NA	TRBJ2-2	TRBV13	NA	TGTGCCTCGTCCAGAATCTACACCGGGGAGCTGTTTTTT	CASSRIYTGELFF
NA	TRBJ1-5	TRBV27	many	TGTGCCAGCAGTTTCACGTACAGCCAGCCCCAGCATTTT	CASSFTYSQPQHF
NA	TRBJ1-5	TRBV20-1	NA	TGCAGTGCGCAGAGGGTAGGGGGGAATCAGCCCCAGCATTTT	CSAQRVGGNQPQHF
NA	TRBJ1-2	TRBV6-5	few	TGTGCCAGCAGGAACCAGGGGAACTATGGCTACACCTTC	CASRNQGNYGYTF
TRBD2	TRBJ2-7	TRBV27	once	TGTGCCAGCAGTTTATTGGCGGGAGCCCACGAGCAGTACTTC	CASSLLAGAHEQYF
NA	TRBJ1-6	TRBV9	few	TGTGCCAGCAGCGTAGAGGGGAGCTCCTATAATTCACCCCTCCACTTT	CASSVEGSSYNSPLHF
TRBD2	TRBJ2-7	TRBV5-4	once	TGTGCCAGCAGCTTGGTAGCGGGAGGCCCCCACGAGCAGTACTTC	CASSLVAGGPHEQYF
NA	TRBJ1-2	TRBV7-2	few	TGTGCCAGCAGCTTAGAATTGGGGGCGCGTGGCTACACCTTC	CASSLELGARGYTF
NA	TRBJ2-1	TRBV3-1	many	TGTGCCAGCAGCCAATCAGACAGAGAGTACAATGAGCAGTTCTTC	CASSQSDREYNEQFF
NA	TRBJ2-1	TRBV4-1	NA	TGCGCCAGCAGCCAAGGCCCGAAGGGGAGCTCCTACAATGAGCAGTGCTTC	CASSQGPKGSSYNEQCF
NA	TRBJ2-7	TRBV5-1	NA	TGCGCCAGCAGCCTGGGAAAAGACGAGCAGTACTTC	CASSLGKDEQYF
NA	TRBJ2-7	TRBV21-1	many	TGTGCCAGCAGCAAAGCCTACAGGGGGTTTTACGAGCAGTACTTC	CASSKAYRGFYEQYF
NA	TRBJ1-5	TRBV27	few	TGTGCCAGCAGTTTTTTGGGGGATCAGCCCCAGCATTTT	CASSFLGDQPQHF
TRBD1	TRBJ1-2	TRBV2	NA	TGTGCCAGCTACCGGACAGGACTTGGCTACACCTTC	CASYRTGLGYTF
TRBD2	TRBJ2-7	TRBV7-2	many	TGTGCCAGCAGCTCCCTCTCGGGGGGCTACGAGCAGTACTTC	CASSSLSGGYEQYF
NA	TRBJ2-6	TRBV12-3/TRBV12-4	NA	TGTGCCAGCAGTAGTAACAGGGCCGGGGCCAACGTCCTGACTTTC	CASSSNRAGANVLTF
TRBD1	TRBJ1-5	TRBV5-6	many	TGTGCCAGCAGTACCCTTCACAGGGGTGGGGATCAGCCCCAGCATTTT	CASSTLHRGGDQPQHF
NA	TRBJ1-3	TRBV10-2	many	TGCGCCAGCAGTGGAAGGCTAGGGGCTACTGGAAACACCATATATTTT	CASSGRLGATGNTIYF
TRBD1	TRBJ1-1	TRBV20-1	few	TGCAGTGCTCCTCAGGGGGCAGAACCTGAAGCTTTCTTT	CSAPQGAEPEAFF
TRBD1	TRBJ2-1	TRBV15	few	TGTGCCACCAGCACCCTACAGGGGGCGGGTAGGAATGAGCAGTTCTTC	CATSTLQGAGRNEQFF
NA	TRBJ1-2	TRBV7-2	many	TGTGCCAGCAGCTTAGAGGGGTACGGCTACACCTTC	CASSLEGYGYTF
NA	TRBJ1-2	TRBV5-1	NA	TGCGCCAGCAGCTTGGTAGGGGCGAGCTATGGCTACACCTTC	CASSLVGASYGYTF
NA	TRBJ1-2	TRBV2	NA	TGTGCCAGCAGTGAAGCGTCTCCAACGTATGGCTACACCTTC	CASSEASPTYGYTF